Listed below are T cell receptor beta chains from one sample, sequenced in a study of T cell changes during pregnancy in multiple sclerosis. Generated by immunoSEQ multiplex PCR, the TCRdb table keeps only in-frame clones and is missing some. The data contain just over 40,000 clones, 75% to 90% of them singletons. Sequences were derived from peripheral blood, sampled in the first trimester of pregnancy. Receptor source: a female donor in good health, enrolled as a control in a pregnancy study. CDR3s leave out the opening cysteine and the closing phenylalanine or tryptophan. A D gene is named only where the DNA matches it firmly.

d_call v_call cdr3_aa
. TRBV4-3 ASSSGLIGYGYT
. TRBV27 ASSSWTNGSPLH
. TRBV10-2 ASSEWALGDRYSSGANVLT
TRBD1 TRBV11-2 ASSPMDRGPVTEAF
. TRBV5-8 ASSLVAGERGNTIY
TRBD2 TRBV2 ASSASGTTPGTQY
. TRBV19 ASSGLGGGELF
TRBD2 TRBV5-4 ATPAGGNYNEQF
. TRBV14 ASSQDTDRHHSGANVLT
TRBD2 TRBV7-2 ASSLAPRGGKYIQY
TRBD1 TRBV5-1 ASSGTGQGVDGYT
. TRBV5-1 ASSELQGNNEKLF